One and the same sample provided the 23 T cell receptor beta chains below, sequenced in a study of T-cell memory formation after mild COVID-19. TCRdb re-analysed the 5' RACE reads in MiXCR, keeping a single row per CDR3 protein. The sample yields 180,000 or so distinct CDR3 sequences, 11% seen once. Input material: PBMCs or a T cell subset sorted from them (not recorded which). Receptors were obtained from a man aged 18 to 30 who had mild COVID-19 (a few samples of this study predate the infection). Cell type and time point are not known.

The gene calls are TRBV2 and TRBJ2-1; no clear D gene. V gave up 0 bases and J gave up 13 bases, with 10 bases separating them. The germline V gene has CDR1 SNHLY and CDR2 FYNNEI. The CDR3 extends over 12 amino acids. The CDR3 nucleotides are TGTGCCAGCAGTGAAGCAGCGAGAAATCAGTTCTTC. Protein product: CASSEAARNQFF. Looking up the rest from reference TRBV2 and TRBJ2-1 gives the full variable domain: EPEVTQTPSHQVTQMGQEVILRCVPISNHLYFYWYRQILGQKVEFLVSFYNNEISEKSEIFDDQFSVERPDGSNFTLKIRSTKLEDSAMYFCASSEAARNQFFGPGTRLTVL.

This clonotype was observed many times. The chain links TRBV28 to TRBJ2-7, with 7 bases identical to TRBD1. The V gene end was trimmed by 5 bases and the J gene end by 6 bases; junction bases not matched to a gene: 7. CDR3 length: 13 residues. In germline, CDR1 is MDHEN, CDR2 SYDVKM. The CDR3 protein is CASSRDRLGEQYV. DNA of the CDR3: TGTGCCAGCAGTCGGGACAGACTCGGCGAGCAGTACGTC.

This clonotype turned up a few times. The chain is built from TRBV7-9 and TRBJ2-1; perhaps TRBD1 as D (5 bases). This CDR3 is 12 amino acids long. V shed 6 bases and J shed 8 bases, with 11 bases lying between them. Germline values: CDR1 SEHNR, CDR2 FQNEAQ (reference sequence). The CDR3 is CASRREGDEQFF. The CDR3 DNA follows: TGTGCCAGCAGACGCGAAGGGGATGAGCAGTTCTTC.

A few counts support this clonotype. The chain recombines TRBV11-2 with TRBJ1-1; 9 positions match TRBD1. Per the germline V gene, CDR1 is SGHAT and CDR2 is FQNNGV. V shed 1 base and J 8 bases; nucleotides not matched to a gene: 5. The CDR3 runs to 14 residues. CDR3 amino acids: CASSLAGGQGEAFF. CDR3 DNA sequence: TGTGCCAGCAGCTTAGCGGGAGGACAGGGGGAAGCTTTCTTT. Filled out from reference TRBV11-2 and TRBJ1-1, the complete variable domain reads EAGVAQSPRYKIIEKRQSVAFWCNPISGHATLYWYQQILGQGPKLLIQFQNNGVVDDSQLPKDRFSAERLKGVDSTLKIQPAKLEDSAVYLCASSLAGGQGEAFFGQGTRLTVV.

The chain employs TRBV6-5 and TRBJ2-3, with D hard to call. V lost 0 bases and J 2 bases, leaving 6 bases between the germline ends. The CDR3 length is 14 residues. CDR1 and CDR2 (germline): MNHEY, SVGAGI. The CDR3 spells CASSYSITTDTQYF. CDR3 in DNA: TGTGCCAGCAGTTACTCGATTACCACAGATACGCAGTATTTT.

This chain links TRBV2 with TRBJ1-1; 9 positions agree with TRBD1. The CDR3 sequence is 13 residues long. Trimming at V came to 10 bases and at J to 4 bases, leaving 7 bases not matched to a gene. Germline V gene data show CDR1 as SNHLY and CDR2 as FYNNEI. In DNA, the CDR3 is TGTGCCACAAACAGGGGGCAGGTCACTGAAGCTTTCTTT. Translating it yields CATNRGQVTEAFF.

This clonotype has a count of ten or more. The V gene is TRBV5-5, the J gene TRBJ1-2, with D maybe TRBD1 (6 bases). The CDR3 is made up of 14 amino acids. Germline V gene data show CDR1 as SGHKS and CDR2 as YYEKEE (reference sequence). Trimming left V 3 bases short and J 8 bases short, with 17 bases between. For the CDR3, the DNA is TGTGCCAGCAGCTCGGAACAGGGATGGCGGGGCTACACCTTC. This codes for CASSSEQGWRGYTF.

The V call is TRBV5-5, the J call TRBJ2-2; 9 bases are a match to TRBD2. The CDR3 runs to 17 residues. With V trimmed by 0 bases and J by 3 bases, 6 bases remained unmatched. Germline values: CDR1 SGHKS, CDR2 YYEKEE (reference sequence). Here the CDR3 DNA reads TGTGCCAGCAGCTTGGACCCTCGCGGGGGGGACACCGGGGAGCTGTTTTTT. This encodes CASSLDPRGGDTGELFF.

The V gene is TRBV12-3 or TRBV12-4, the J gene TRBJ1-5; D is ambiguous. The V and J ends lost 3 bases and 3 bases respectively, with 12 bases between them. This CDR3 comprises 15 residues. DNA for the CDR3: TGTGCCAGCAGTTTGGGTGCAGAAACCAATCAGCCCCAGCATTTT. Translating it yields CASSLGAETNQPQHF.

The chain is built from TRBV5-1 and TRBJ2-7, with 9 bases fitting TRBD1. V lost 7 bases to trimming and J lost 0 bases; unmatched junction nucleotides: 11. Germline lookup yields CDR1 SGHRS and CDR2 YFSETQ. The CDR3 totals 16 residues. The CDR3 DNA is TGCGCCAGCGCACCTGGACAGGGGAGCCTCTCCTACGAGCAGTACTTC. Translating gives CASAPGQGSLSYEQYF.

This clonotype was picked up a small number of times. The chain has TRBV6-5 and TRBJ1-5; possible D gene TRBD1, 5 bases. V shed 6 bases and J shed 3 bases, with 18 bases lying between them. This CDR3 is built from 16 residues. Germline V gene sequence: CDR1 MNHEY, CDR2 SVGAGI. The CDR3 DNA reads TGTGCCAGCAGCCAAAACGGGGCGGGATACAATCAGCCCCAGCATTTT. Its protein is CASSQNGAGYNQPQHF.

This clonotype was seen repeatedly, ten times or more. The rearrangement links TRBV5-1 to TRBJ2-4; D perhaps matches TRBD2 (5 bases). V gave up 4 bases and J gave up 6 bases, with 11 bases separating them. From germline, CDR1 is SGHRS and CDR2 YFSETQ. This CDR3 spans 13 amino acids. The CDR3 spells CASSVLGGNIQYF. In nucleotides, the CDR3 is TGCGCCAGCAGCGTACTAGGAGGAAACATTCAGTACTTC.

There are a few counts of this clonotype. This rearrangement joins TRBV9 to TRBJ2-3; 16 nucleotides match TRBD2. CDR1 is SGDLS, CDR2 YYNGEE, per germline. The V gene end was trimmed by 4 bases and the J gene end by 1 base; junction bases not matched to a gene: 9. The CDR3 has 19 amino acids. The CDR3, as DNA: TGTGCCAGCAGCCCCAGTTCGGGGACTAGCGGGGGGGGCACAGATACGCAGTATTTT. Residues: CASSPSSGTSGGGTDTQYF. The full variable domain, completed using reference TRBV9 and TRBJ2-3, is DSGVTQTPKHLITATGQRVTLRCSPRSGDLSVYWYQQSLDQGLQFLIQYYNGEERAKGNILERFSAQQFPDLHSELNLSSLELGDSALYFCASSPSSGTSGGGTDTQYFGPGTRLTVL.

This clonotype turned up a few times. The CDR3 sequence: CSVEEVLNTEAFF. The CDR3, as DNA: TGCAGCGTTGAAGAGGTTCTAAACACTGAAGCTTTCTTT. The rearrangement links TRBV29-1 to TRBJ1-1; D is unclear. The CDR3 sequence is 13 residues long. Germline CDR1 SQVTM, CDR2 ANQGSEA. V was cut by 0 bases and J by 2 bases, with 7 bases left in between. Drawing the rest from reference TRBV29-1 and TRBJ1-1, the complete variable domain is SAVISQKPSRDICQRGTSLTIQCQVDSQVTMMFWYRQQPGQSLTLIATANQGSEATYESGFVIDKFPISRPNLTFSTLTVSNMSPEDSSIYLCSVEEVLNTEAFFGQGTRLTVV.

The chain combines TRBV5-5 with TRBJ2-5; D not resolved. Germline V gives CDR1 SGHKS, CDR2 YYEKEE (reference sequence). The V end lost 0 bases, the J end lost 4 bases, and 7 bases lay between the germline ends. The length of the CDR3 is 13 residues. CDR3 sequence reads: CASSLANGETQYF. CDR3 DNA sequence: TGTGCCAGCAGCTTGGCCAACGGAGAGACCCAGTACTTC.

This clonotype was found a few times. The rearrangement uses TRBV5-6 and TRBJ2-3, with D uncertain. V gave up 1 base and J gave up 2 bases, with 8 bases separating them. The V gene's germline CDR1 is SGHDT and CDR2 YYEEEE. There are 14 residues in the CDR3. CDR3 sequence: CASSLLRYTDTQYF. In DNA, the CDR3 is TGTGCCAGCAGCTTGTTGCGGTACACAGATACGCAGTATTTT.

The rearrangement joins TRBV5-1 to TRBJ1-6, with D hard to call. V lost 0 bases and J 13 bases, leaving 11 bases between the germline ends. The CDR3 sequence is 13 residues long. Germline CDR1 and CDR2: SGHRS and YFSETQ. CDR3 sequence: CASSLDDETPLHF. In nucleotides, the CDR3 is TGCGCCAGCAGCTTGGACGACGAGACCCCCCTCCACTTT. Complete variable domain (other parts from reference TRBV5-1 and TRBJ1-6): KAGVTQTPRYLIKTRGQQVTLSCSPISGHRSVSWYQQTPGQGLQFLFEYFSETQRNKGNFPGRFSGRQFSNSRSEMNVSTLELGDSALYLCASSLDDETPLHFGNGTRLTVT.

This clonotype came up a few times. At one boundary the junction diverges from the germline segment, which might be a read error. The V and J genes are TRBV10-3 and TRBJ2-5, with D hard to call. The CDR3 contains 13 residues. The germline V gene has CDR1 ENHRY and CDR2 SYGVKD. CDR3 DNA: TGTGCCACCAGTCTGGGTCAGCAAGAGACCCAGTACTTC. This gives the protein CATSLGQQETQYF.

The CDR3 loop reads CASSQGVFNEKLFF. The CDR3 DNA follows: TGCGCCAGCAGCCAAGGGGTTTTTAATGAAAAACTGTTTTTT. The rearrangement links TRBV4-3 to TRBJ1-4, with D unclear. Germline V gene lookup returns CDR1 LGHNA and CDR2 YSLEER. The CDR3 totals 14 residues. V dropped 1 base and J dropped 4 bases, with 7 bases sitting between them.

At least ten counts were recorded for this clonotype. The chain links TRBV7-2 to TRBJ2-3, with D possibly being TRBD1 (7 bases). The CDR3 is made up of 17 amino acids. V lost 5 bases to trimming and J lost 6 bases, with 24 bases between them. Germline CDR1 and CDR2: SGHTA and FQGNSA. The CDR3 bases are TGTGCCAGCAGCCGACAAAAGGGCAGGGGGGCTAGGGATACGCAGTATTTT. Residues: CASSRQKGRGARDTQYF.

CDR3: CASSQEIGTTASPLHF. The CDR3 region has the DNA TGCGCCAGCAGCCAAGAGATAGGGACGACGGCCTCTCCCCTCCACTTT. J is TRBJ1-6 and V is TRBV4-3, with D possibly TRBD1 on 5 matching bases. The germline V gene encodes CDR1 LGHNA and CDR2 YSLEER. V was pared by 0 bases and J by 13 bases, with 19 bases between. The CDR3 has 16 residues.

This clonotype was picked up a small number of times. The rearrangement uses TRBV4-3 and TRBJ2-7; 12 bases are shared with TRBD1. This CDR3 spans 19 amino acids. V lost 1 base, J lost 6 bases, and 16 bases stayed unmatched. Per the germline V gene, CDR1 is LGHNA and CDR2 is YSLEER. The CDR3 DNA reads as TGCGCCAGCAGCCAAGGCACCCCCCATGGGACAGGGGGCTCGATCGAGCAGTACTTC. Translating gives CASSQGTPHGTGGSIEQYF.

This clonotype has just a few counts. The rearrangement uses TRBV7-9 and TRBJ1-5, with 7 bases lining up with TRBD1. The CDR3 is 16 residues long. Trimming removed 5 bases from V and 3 bases from J; junction bases left unmatched: 10. Germline CDR1 SEHNR, CDR2 FQNEAQ (reference sequence). CDR3 protein: CASSVVSGQPNQPQHF. The CDR3 DNA reads as TGTGCCAGCAGCGTAGTCTCGGGACAGCCCAATCAGCCCCAGCATTTT.